The subject of this entry is one T cell receptor beta chain. Using immunoSEQ multiplex PCR, the repertoire was profiled, and TCRdb retains in-frame clones only, with some absent. The repertoire holds about 88,000 clones, with just under 95% as singletons. The CDR3 contains 15 residues. Germline V gives CDR1 SGDLS, CDR2 YYNGEE. The trim removed 3 bases at V and 4 bases at J, leaving 4 bases unmatched. The sample comes from a study of technical replicates of blood from a few donors. The clonotype was recovered from a human donor in good health. The chain has TRBV9 and TRBJ1-6; 7 bases are shared with TRBD1. The sample was T cells isolated from PBMCs. The CDR3 loop is CASSAEQGYNSPLHF. The CDR3 DNA is TGTGCCAGCAGCGCCGAACAGGGGTATAATTCACCCCTCCACTTT.